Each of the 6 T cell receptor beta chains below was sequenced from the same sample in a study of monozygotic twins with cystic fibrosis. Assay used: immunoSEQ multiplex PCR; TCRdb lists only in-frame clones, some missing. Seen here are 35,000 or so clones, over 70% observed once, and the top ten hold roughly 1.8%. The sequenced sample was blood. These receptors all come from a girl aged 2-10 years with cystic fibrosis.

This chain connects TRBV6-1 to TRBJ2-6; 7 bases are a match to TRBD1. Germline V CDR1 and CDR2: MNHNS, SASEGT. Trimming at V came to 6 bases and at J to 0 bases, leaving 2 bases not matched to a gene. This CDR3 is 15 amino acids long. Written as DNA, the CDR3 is TGTGCCAGCAGGGGACAGATCTCTGGGGCCAACGTCCTGACTTTC. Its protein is CASRGQISGANVLTF.

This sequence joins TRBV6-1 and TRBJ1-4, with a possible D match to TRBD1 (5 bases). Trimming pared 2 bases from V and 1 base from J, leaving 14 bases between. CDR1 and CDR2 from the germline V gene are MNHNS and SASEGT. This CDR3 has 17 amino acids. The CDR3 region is CASSERLSRVTNEKLFF. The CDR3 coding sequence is TGTGCCAGCAGTGAACGTTTGAGCAGGGTAACTAATGAAAAACTGTTTTTT.

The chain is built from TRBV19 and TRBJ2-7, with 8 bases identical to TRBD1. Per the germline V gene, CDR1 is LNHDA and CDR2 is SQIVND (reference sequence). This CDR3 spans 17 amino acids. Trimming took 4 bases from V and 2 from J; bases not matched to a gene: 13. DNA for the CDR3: TGTGCCAGTAGTACCGAGCGACAGGGGCCAACAACCTACGAGCAGTACTTC. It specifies CASSTERQGPTTYEQYF.

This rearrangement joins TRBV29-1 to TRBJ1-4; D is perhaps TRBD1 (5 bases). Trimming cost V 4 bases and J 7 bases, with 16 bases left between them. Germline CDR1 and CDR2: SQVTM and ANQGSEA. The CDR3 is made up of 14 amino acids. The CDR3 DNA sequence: TGCAGCGTTGTCTGGGGCCCCGGGGGTGAAAAACTGTTTTTT. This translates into CSVVWGPGGEKLFF.

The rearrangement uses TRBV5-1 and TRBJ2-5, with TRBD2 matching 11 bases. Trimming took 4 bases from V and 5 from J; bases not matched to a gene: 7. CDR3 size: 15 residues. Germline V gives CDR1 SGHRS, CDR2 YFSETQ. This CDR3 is CASSALAGGWETQYF. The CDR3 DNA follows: TGCGCCAGCAGCGCTCTAGCGGGGGGTTGGGAGACCCAGTACTTC.

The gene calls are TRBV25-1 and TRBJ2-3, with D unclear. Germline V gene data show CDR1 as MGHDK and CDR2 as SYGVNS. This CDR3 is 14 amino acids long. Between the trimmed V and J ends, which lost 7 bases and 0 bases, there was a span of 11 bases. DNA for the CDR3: TGTGCCAGCAACCAGAGTCCGAGCACAGATACGCAGTATTTT. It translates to CASNQSPSTDTQYF.